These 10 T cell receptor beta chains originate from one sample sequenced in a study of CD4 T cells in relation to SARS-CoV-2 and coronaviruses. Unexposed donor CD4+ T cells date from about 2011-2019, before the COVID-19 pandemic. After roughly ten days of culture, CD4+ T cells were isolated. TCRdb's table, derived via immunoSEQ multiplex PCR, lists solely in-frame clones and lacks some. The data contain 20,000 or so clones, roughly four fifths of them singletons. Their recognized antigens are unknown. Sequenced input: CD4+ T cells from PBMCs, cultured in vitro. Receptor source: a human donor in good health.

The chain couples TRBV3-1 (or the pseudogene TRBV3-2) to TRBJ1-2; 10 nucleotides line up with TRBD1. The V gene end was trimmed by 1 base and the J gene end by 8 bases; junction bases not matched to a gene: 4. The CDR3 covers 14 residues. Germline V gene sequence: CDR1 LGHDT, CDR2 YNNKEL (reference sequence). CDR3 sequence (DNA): TGTGCCAGCAGCCAAGGCGACAGGGGGCAAGGCTACACCTTC. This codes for CASSQGDRGQGYTF.

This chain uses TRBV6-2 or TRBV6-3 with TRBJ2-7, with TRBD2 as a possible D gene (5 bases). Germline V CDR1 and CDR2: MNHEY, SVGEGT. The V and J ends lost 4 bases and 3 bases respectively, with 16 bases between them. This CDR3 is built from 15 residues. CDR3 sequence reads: CASSLRPGNYYEQYF. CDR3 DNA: TGTGCCAGCAGTTTACGCCCGGGGAACTACTACGAGCAGTACTTC.

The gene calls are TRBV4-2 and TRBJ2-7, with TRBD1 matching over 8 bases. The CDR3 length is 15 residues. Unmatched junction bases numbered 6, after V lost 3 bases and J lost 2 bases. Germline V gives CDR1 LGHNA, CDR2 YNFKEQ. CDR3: CASSQARQGTYEQYF. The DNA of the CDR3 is TGTGCCAGCAGCCAGGCTCGACAGGGGACCTACGAGCAGTACTTC.

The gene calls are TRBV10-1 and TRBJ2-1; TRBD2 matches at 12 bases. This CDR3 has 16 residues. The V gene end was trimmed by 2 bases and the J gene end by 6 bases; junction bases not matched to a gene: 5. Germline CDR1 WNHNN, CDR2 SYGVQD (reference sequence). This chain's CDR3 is CASSERGTSGLNEQFF. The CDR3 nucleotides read TGCGCCAGCAGTGAGAGGGGGACTAGCGGGCTCAATGAGCAGTTCTTC.

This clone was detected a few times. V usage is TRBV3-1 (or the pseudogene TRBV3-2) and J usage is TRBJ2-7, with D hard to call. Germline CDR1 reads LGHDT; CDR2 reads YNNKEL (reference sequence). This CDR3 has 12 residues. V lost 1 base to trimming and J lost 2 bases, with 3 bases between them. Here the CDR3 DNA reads TGTGCCAGCAGCCAAGTAGCCTACGAGCAGTACTTC. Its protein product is CASSQVAYEQYF.

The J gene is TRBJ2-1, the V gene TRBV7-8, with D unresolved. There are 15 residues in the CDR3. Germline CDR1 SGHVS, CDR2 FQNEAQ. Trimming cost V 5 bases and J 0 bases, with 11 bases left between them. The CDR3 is CASSQQSHSYNEQFF. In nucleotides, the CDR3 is TGTGCCAGCAGCCAACAGTCACACTCCTACAATGAGCAGTTCTTC. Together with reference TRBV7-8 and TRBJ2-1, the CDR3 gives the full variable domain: GAGVSQSPRYKVAKRGQDVALRCDPISGHVSLFWYQQALGQGPEFLTYFQNEAQLDKSGLPSDRFFAERPEGSVSTLKIQRTQQEDSAVYLCASSQQSHSYNEQFFGPGTRLTVL.

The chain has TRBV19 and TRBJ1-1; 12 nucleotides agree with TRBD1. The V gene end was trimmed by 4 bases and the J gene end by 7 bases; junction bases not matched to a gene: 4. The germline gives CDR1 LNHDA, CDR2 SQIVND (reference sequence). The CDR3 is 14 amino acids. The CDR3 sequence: CASSKGQGAVEAFF. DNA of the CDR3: TGTGCCAGTAGTAAGGGACAGGGGGCAGTTGAAGCTTTCTTT.

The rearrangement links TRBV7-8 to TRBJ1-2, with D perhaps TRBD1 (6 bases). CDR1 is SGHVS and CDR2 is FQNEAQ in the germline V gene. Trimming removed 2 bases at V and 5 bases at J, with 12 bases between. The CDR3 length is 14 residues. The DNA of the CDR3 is TGTGCCAGCAGCTTAATTCGGGGGGCATATGGCTACACCTTC. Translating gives CASSLIRGAYGYTF.

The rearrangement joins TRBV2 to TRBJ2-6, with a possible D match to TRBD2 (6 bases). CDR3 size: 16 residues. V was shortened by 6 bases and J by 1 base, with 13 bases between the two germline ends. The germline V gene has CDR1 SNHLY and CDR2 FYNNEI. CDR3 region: CASRSEGLSGANVLTF. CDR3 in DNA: TGTGCCAGCAGGTCGGAGGGACTTTCTGGGGCCAACGTCCTGACTTTC.

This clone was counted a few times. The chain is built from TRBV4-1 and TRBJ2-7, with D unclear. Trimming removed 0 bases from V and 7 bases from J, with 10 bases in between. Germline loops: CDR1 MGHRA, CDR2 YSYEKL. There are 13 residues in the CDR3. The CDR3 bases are TGCGCCAGCAGCCAAGAGGGGTGGTTGGAGCAGTACTTC. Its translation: CASSQEGWLEQYF.